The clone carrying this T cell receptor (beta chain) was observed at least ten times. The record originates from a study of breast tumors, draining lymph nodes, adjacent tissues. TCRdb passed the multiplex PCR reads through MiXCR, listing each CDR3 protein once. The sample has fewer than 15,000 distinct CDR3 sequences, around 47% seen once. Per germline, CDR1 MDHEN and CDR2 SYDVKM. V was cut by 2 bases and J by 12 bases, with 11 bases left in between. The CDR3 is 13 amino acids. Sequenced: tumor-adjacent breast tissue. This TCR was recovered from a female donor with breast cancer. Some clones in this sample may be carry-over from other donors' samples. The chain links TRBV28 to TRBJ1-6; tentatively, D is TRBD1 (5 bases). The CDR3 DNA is TGTGCCAGCAGTTTAGTCGGGGCAAGACCCCTCCACTTT. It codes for CASSLVGARPLHF.